This TCR beta chain was identified during a study of CD8+CD57+ T cells in acquired aplastic anemia. Study-level information: When averaged, DNA from sorted CD4+ and CD8+ cells came to approximately 3 ug.

Using genomic DNA as the template, TCR beta VDJ and CDR3 profiling was carried out. Each CDR3 protein is one row after TCRdb ran MiXCR on the reads. The sample carries roughly 160,000 distinct CDR3 sequences, around 48% recorded once. This CDR3 has 10 amino acids. CDR1 SEHNR and CDR2 FQNEAQ come from the germline V gene (reference sequence). Sequenced patients had shown CD8+CD57+ cell expansion by flow cytometry. The receptor was isolated from a human donor with aplastic anemia. This chain links TRBV7-9 with TRBJ1-1; 7 nucleotides match TRBD1. The sample taken for sequencing was sorted CD4+, CD8+, or CD8+CD57+ T cells (not recorded which) from PBMCs. The CDR3 DNA reads as TGTGGTACAGGGGACACTGAAGCTTTCTTT. Protein sequence: CGTGDTEAFF. The full variable domain, in which reference TRBV7-9 and TRBJ1-1 provide the parts outside the CDR3, is DTGVSQNPRHKITKRGQNVTFRCDPISEHNRLYWYRQTLGQGPEFLTYFQNEAQLEKSRLLSDRFSAERPKGSFSTLEIQRTEQGDSAMYLCGTGDTEAFFGQGTRLTVV.